This is a list of T cell receptor beta chains from one sample in a study of T cell responses to AZD1222 COVID-19 vaccine. Assay: immunoSEQ multiplex PCR; the TCRdb copy retains only in-frame clones and omits some. The table includes 130,000 or so clones, roughly 90% detected once. The sample was peripheral blood, taken on day 0 of AZD1222 vaccination. These receptors originate from an adult in good health. The CDR3 runs from the conserved cysteine through the conserved F or W. The order of the fields is CDR3 protein, CDR3 DNA, J gene, D gene, V gene, clone size. The D gene is left open where the match is weak. Only some rows state a clone size, as once, few, many or a class for expanded clones.

CDR3aa: CASSLTAVRNMNTEAFF; CDR3nt: TGTGCCAGCAGCTTAACCGCTGTAAGGAACATGAACACTGAAGCTTTCTTT; j_gene: TRBJ1-1; d_gene: .; v_gene: TRBV11-2; abundance: .
CDR3aa: CASSLDTVTGELFF; CDR3nt: TGTGCCAGCAGCTTAGATACTGTCACCGGGGAGCTGTTTTTT; j_gene: TRBJ2-2; d_gene: .; v_gene: TRBV11-3; abundance: .
CDR3aa: CASSYPVGQAYSYNEQFF; CDR3nt: TGTGCCAGCAGTTACCCGGTGGGACAGGCCTACTCCTACAATGAGCAGTTCTTC; j_gene: TRBJ2-1; d_gene: TRBD1; v_gene: TRBV6-2/TRBV6-3; abundance: .
CDR3aa: CASSSRTGGLDGYTF; CDR3nt: TGTGCCAGCAGTTCCCGGACAGGGGGCTTGGATGGCTACACCTTC; j_gene: TRBJ1-2; d_gene: TRBD1; v_gene: TRBV6-5; abundance: .
CDR3aa: CAWSVNRGYGYTF; CDR3nt: TGTGCCTGGAGTGTAAACAGGGGGTATGGCTACACCTTC; j_gene: TRBJ1-2; d_gene: TRBD1; v_gene: TRBV30; abundance: many
CDR3aa: CASSSPTSGRSYEQYF; CDR3nt: TGTGCCAGCAGTTCCCCCACTAGCGGGAGATCCTACGAGCAGTACTTC; j_gene: TRBJ2-7; d_gene: TRBD2; v_gene: TRBV6-2/TRBV6-3; abundance: .
CDR3aa: CASRRGFTTDTQYF; CDR3nt: TGTGCCAGCAGGCGGGGATTTACCACAGATACGCAGTATTTT; j_gene: TRBJ2-3; d_gene: .; v_gene: TRBV6-5; abundance: .
CDR3aa: CASSLWGGSPYEQYF; CDR3nt: TGTGCCAGCAGTTTATGGGGGGGAAGCCCCTACGAGCAGTACTTC; j_gene: TRBJ2-7; d_gene: TRBD2; v_gene: TRBV27; abundance: .
CDR3aa: CASSLQGGETDEQYF; CDR3nt: TGTGCCAGCAGCCTACAAGGGGGCGAAACGGATGAGCAGTACTTC; j_gene: TRBJ2-7; d_gene: TRBD1; v_gene: TRBV9; abundance: .
CDR3aa: CASSPPGLAGGTDTQYF; CDR3nt: TGTGCCAGCTCACCACCCGGACTAGCGGGGGGCACAGATACGCAGTATTTT; j_gene: TRBJ2-3; d_gene: TRBD2; v_gene: TRBV18; abundance: once
CDR3aa: CASSPRQGNQPQHF; CDR3nt: TGTGCCAGCAGCCCCCGACAGGGTAATCAGCCCCAGCATTTT; j_gene: TRBJ1-5; d_gene: TRBD1; v_gene: TRBV6-5; abundance: .
CDR3aa: CASSLDGQVYEQYF; CDR3nt: TGTGCCAGCAGCTTAGACGGACAGGTCTACGAGCAGTACTTC; j_gene: TRBJ2-7; d_gene: TRBD1; v_gene: TRBV7-2; abundance: .
CDR3aa: CASSLLPLAAQTQYF; CDR3nt: TGTGCCAGCAGCTTGCTTCCCCTAGCGGCGCAGACCCAGTACTTC; j_gene: TRBJ2-5; d_gene: TRBD2; v_gene: TRBV5-5; abundance: .
CDR3aa: CASSLTTIEQYF; CDR3nt: TGTGCCAGCAGCTTAACAACCATCGAGCAGTACTTC; j_gene: TRBJ2-7; d_gene: .; v_gene: TRBV7-9; abundance: .
CDR3aa: CASSQEKGKGANVLTF; CDR3nt: TGTGCCAGCAGCCAAGAAAAAGGGAAGGGGGCCAACGTCCTGACTTTC; j_gene: TRBJ2-6; d_gene: .; v_gene: TRBV4-2; abundance: few
CDR3aa: CSASRSSGSWIYEQYF; CDR3nt: TGCAGTGCTAGTAGATCTAGCGGGAGTTGGATCTACGAGCAGTACTTC; j_gene: TRBJ2-7; d_gene: TRBD2; v_gene: TRBV20-1; abundance: once
CDR3aa: CASSLAGGYNEQFF; CDR3nt: TGTGCCAGCAGCTTAGCGGGGGGATACAATGAGCAGTTCTTC; j_gene: TRBJ2-1; d_gene: .; v_gene: TRBV11-1; abundance: .